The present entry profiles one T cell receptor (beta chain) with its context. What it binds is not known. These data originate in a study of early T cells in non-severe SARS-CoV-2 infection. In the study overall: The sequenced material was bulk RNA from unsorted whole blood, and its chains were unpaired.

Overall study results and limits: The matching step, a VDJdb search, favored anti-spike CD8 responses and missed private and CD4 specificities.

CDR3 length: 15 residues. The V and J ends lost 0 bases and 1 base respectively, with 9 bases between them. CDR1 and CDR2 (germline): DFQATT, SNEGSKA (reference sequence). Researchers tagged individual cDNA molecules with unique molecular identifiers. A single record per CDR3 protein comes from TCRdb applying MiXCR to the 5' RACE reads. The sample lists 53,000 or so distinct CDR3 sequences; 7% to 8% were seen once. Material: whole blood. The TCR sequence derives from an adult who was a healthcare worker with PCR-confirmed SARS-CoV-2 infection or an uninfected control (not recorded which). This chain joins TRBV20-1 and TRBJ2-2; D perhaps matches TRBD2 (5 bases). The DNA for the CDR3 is TGCAGTGCTAGAGATCCTCGGGAGAACACCGGGGAGCTGTTTTTT. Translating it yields CSARDPRENTGELFF.